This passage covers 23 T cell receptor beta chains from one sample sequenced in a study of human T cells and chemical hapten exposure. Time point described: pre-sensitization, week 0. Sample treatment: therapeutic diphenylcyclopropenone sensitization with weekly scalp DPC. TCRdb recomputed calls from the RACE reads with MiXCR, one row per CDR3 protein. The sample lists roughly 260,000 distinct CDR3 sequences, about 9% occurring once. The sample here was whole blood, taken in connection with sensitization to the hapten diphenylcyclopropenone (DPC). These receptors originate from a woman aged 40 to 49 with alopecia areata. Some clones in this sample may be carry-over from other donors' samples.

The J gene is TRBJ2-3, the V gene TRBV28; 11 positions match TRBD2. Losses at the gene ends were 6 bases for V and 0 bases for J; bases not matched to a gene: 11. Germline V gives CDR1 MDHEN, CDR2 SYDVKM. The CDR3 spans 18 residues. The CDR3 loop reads CASSPHLAGGMSTDTQYF. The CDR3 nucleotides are TGTGCCAGCAGCCCCCACTTAGCGGGAGGGATGAGCACAGATACGCAGTATTTT. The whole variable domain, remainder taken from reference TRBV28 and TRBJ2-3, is DVKVTQSSRYLVKRTGEKVFLECVQDMDHENMFWYRQDPGLGLRLIYFSYDVKMKEKGDIPEGYSVSREKKERFSLILESASTNQTSMYLCASSPHLAGGMSTDTQYFGPGTRLTVL.

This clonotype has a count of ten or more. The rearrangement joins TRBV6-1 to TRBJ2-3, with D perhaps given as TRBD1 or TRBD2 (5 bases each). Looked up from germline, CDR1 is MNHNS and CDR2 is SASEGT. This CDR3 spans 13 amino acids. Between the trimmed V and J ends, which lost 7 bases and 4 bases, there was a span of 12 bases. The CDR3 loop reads CASTLGEPDTQYF. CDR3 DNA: TGTGCCAGCACCCTGGGGGAGCCAGATACGCAGTATTTT.

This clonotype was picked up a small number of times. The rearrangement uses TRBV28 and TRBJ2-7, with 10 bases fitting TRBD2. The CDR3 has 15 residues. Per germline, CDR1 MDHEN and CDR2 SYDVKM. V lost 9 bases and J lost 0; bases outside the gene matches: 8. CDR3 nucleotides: TGTGCCAGTGCAGCGGGAGGGGTAAACTCCTACGAGCAGTACTTC. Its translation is CASAAGGVNSYEQYF.

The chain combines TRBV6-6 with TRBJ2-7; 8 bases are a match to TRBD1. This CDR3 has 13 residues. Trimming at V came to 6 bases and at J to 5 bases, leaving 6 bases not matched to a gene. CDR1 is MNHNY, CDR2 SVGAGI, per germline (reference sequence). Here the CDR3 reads CASRKDRVDEQYF. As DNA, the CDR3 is TGTGCCAGCAGAAAGGACAGGGTCGACGAGCAGTACTTC.

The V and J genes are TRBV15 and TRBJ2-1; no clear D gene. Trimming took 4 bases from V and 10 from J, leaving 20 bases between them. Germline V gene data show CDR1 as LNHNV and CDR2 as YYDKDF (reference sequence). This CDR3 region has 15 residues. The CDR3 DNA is TGTGCCACCAGCACTGGACCGCGCCGGGTAGACGAGCAGTTCTTC. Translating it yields CATSTGPRRVDEQFF.

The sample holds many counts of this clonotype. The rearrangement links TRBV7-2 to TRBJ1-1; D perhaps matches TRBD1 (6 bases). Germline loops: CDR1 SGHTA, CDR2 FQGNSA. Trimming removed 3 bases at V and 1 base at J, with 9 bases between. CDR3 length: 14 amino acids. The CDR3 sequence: CASSLGHSNTEAFF. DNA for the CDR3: TGTGCCAGCAGCTTGGGACATTCGAACACTGAAGCTTTCTTT.

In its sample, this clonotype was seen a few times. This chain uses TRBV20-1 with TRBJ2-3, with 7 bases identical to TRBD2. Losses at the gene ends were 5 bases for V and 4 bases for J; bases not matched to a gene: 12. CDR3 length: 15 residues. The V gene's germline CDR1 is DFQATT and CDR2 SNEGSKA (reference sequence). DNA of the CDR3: TGCAGTGCTCCAGACCTAGCGGCCGGAGCAGATACGCAGTATTTT. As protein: CSAPDLAAGADTQYF.

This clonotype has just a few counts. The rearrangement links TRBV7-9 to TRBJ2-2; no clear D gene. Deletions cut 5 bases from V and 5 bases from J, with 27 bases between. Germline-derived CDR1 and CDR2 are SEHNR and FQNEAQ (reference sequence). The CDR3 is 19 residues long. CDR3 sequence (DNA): TGTGCCAGCAGCCCCCAAAGTACAAGCCGGGCACTGGCTACCGGGGAGCTGTTTTTT. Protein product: CASSPQSTSRALATGELFF.

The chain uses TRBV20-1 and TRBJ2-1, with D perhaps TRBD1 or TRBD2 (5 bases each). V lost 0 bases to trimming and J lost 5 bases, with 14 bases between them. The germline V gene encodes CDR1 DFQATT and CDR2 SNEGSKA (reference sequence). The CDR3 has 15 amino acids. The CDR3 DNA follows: TGCAGTGCTAGAGACGGGACCACCGCCGACAATGAGCAGTTCTTC. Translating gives CSARDGTTADNEQFF.

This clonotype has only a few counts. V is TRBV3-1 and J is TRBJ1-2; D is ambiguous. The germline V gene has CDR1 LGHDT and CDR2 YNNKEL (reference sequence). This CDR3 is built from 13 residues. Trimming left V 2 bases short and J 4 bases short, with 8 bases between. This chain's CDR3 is CASSQPSGYGYTF. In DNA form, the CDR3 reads TGTGCCAGCAGCCAACCTAGCGGCTATGGCTACACCTTC.

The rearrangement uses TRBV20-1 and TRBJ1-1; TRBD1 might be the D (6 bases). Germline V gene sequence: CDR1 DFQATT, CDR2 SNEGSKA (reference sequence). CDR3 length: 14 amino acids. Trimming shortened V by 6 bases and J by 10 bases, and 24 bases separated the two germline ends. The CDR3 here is CSAPVRSRGSGAFF. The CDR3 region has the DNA TGCAGTGCACCGGTCCGTTCAAGGGGGAGTGGAGCTTTCTTT.

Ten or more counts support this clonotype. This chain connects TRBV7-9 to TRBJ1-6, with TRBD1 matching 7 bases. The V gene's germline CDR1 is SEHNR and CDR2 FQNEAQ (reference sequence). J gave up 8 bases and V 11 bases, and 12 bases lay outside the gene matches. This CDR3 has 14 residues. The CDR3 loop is CARDRGTEHSPLHF. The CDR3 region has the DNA TGTGCCCGCGACCGGGGGACAGAACATTCACCCCTCCACTTT.

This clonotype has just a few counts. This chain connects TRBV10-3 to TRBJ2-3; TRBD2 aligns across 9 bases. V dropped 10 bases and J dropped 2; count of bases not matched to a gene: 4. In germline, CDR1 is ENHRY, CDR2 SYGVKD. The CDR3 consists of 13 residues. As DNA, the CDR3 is TGTGCCACCCAGGGACTAGCCACAGATACGCAGTATTTT. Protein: CATQGLATDTQYF.

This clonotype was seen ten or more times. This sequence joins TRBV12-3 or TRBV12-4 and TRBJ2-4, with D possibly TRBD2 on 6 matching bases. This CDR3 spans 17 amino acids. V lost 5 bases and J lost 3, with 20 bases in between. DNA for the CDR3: TGTGCCAGCAGTCCCTTAGAATGGGGGGTCGTCAAAAACATTCAGTACTTC. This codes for CASSPLEWGVVKNIQYF.

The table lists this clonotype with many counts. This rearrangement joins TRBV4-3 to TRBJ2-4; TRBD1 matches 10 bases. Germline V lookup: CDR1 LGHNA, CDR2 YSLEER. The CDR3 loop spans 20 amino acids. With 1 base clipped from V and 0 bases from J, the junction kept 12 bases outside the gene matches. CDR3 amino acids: CASSQVREGTGDLAKNIQYF. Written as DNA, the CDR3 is TGCGCCAGCAGCCAAGTCAGAGAAGGGACAGGGGACCTAGCCAAAAACATTCAGTACTTC.

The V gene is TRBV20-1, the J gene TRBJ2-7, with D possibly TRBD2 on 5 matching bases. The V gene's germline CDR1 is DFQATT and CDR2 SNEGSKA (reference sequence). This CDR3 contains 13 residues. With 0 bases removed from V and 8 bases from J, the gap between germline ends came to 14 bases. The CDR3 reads CSARDFTSGKQYF. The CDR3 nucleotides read TGCAGTGCTAGAGATTTCACCTCGGGAAAGCAGTACTTC.

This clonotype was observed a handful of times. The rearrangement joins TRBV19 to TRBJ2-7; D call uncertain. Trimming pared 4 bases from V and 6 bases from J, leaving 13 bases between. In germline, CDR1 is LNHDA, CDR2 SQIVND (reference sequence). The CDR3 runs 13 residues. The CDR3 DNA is TGTGCCAGTAGTACGATCGCGCGCTCCGAGCAGTACTTC. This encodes CASSTIARSEQYF. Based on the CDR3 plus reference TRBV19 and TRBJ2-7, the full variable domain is DGGITQSPKYLFRKEGQNVTLSCEQNLNHDAMYWYRQDPGQGLRLIYYSQIVNDFQKGDIAEGYSVSREKKESFPLTVTSAQKNPTAFYLCASSTIARSEQYFGPGTRLTVT.

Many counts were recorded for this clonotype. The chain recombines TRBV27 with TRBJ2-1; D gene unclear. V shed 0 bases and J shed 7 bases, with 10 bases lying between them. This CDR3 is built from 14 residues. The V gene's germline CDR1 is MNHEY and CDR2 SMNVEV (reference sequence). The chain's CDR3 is CASSLSQFGNEQFF. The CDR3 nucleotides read TGTGCCAGCAGTTTATCACAGTTCGGAAATGAGCAGTTCTTC.

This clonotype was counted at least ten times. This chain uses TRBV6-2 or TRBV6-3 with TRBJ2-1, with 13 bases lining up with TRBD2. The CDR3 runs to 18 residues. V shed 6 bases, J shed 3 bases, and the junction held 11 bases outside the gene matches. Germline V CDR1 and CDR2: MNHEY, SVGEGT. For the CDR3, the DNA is TGTGCCAGCAGCCCCGGGACTAGCGGGAAGGTTGTCTACAATGAGCAGTTCTTC. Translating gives CASSPGTSGKVVYNEQFF.

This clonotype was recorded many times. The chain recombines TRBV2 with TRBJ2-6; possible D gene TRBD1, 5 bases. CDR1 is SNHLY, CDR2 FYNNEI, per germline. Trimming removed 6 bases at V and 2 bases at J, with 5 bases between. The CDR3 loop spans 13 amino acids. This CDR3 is CASRGAGANVLTF. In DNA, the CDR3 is TGTGCCAGCAGAGGGGCTGGGGCCAACGTCCTGACTTTC.

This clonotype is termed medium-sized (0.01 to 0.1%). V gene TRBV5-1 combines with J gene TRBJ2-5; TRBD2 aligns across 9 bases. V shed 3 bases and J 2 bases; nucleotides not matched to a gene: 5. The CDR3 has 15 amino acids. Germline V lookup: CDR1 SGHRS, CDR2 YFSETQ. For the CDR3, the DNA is TGCGCCAGCAGCTCTTCAGGACTAGCGCAAGAGACCCAGTACTTC. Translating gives CASSSSGLAQETQYF.

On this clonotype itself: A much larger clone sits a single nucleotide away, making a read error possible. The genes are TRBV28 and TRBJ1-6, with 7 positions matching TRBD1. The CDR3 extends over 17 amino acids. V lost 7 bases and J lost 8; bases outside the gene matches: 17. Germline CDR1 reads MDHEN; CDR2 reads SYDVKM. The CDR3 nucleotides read TGTGCCAGCAAACCAGGGACAGAGGGCGCGGTCCATTCACCCCTCCACTTT. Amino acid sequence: CASKPGTEGAVHSPLHF.

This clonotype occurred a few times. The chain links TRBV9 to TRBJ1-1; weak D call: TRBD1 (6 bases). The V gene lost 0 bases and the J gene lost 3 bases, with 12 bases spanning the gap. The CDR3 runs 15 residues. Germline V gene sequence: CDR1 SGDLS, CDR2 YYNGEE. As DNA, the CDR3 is TGTGCCAGCAGCGTAGGTCAGGGGTGGCACACTGAAGCTTTCTTT. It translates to CASSVGQGWHTEAFF. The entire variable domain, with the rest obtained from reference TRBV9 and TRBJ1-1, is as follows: DSGVTQTPKHLITATGQRVTLRCSPRSGDLSVYWYQQSLDQGLQFLIQYYNGEERAKGNILERFSAQQFPDLHSELNLSSLELGDSALYFCASSVGQGWHTEAFFGQGTRLTVV.